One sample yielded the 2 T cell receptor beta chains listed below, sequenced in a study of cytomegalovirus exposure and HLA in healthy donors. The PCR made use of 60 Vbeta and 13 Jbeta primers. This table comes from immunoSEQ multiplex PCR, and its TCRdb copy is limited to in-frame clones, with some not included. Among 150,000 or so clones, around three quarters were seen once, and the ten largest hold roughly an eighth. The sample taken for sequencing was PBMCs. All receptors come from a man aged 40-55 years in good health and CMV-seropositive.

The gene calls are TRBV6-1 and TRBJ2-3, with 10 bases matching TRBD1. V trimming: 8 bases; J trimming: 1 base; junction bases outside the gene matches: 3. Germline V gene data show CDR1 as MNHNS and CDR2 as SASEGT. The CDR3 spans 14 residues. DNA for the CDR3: TGTGCCAGCTTCGGGACAGGGGGCACAGATACGCAGTATTTT. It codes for CASFGTGGTDTQYF.

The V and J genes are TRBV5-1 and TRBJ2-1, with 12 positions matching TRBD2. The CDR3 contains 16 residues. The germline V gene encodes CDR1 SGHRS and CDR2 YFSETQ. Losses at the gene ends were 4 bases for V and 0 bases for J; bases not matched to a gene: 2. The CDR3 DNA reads TGCGCCAGCAGCCCGACTAGCGGGAGCTCCTACAATGAGCAGTTCTTC. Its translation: CASSPTSGSSYNEQFF.